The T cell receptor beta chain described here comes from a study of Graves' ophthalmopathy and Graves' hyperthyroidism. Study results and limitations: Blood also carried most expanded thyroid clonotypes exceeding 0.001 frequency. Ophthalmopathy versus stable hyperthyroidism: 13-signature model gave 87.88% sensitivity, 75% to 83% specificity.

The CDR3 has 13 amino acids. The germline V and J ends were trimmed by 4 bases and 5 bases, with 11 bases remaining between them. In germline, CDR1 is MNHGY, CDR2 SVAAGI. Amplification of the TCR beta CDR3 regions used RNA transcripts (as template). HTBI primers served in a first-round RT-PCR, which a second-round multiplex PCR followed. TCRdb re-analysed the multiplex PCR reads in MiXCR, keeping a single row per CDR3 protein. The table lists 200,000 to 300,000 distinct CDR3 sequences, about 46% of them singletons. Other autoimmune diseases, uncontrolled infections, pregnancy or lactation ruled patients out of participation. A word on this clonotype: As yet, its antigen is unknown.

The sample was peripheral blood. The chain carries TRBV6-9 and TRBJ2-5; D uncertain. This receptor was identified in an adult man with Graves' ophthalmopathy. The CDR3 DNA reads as TGTGCCAGCAGTTCTAACACCCGGGAGACCCAGTACTTC. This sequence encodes CASSSNTRETQYF.